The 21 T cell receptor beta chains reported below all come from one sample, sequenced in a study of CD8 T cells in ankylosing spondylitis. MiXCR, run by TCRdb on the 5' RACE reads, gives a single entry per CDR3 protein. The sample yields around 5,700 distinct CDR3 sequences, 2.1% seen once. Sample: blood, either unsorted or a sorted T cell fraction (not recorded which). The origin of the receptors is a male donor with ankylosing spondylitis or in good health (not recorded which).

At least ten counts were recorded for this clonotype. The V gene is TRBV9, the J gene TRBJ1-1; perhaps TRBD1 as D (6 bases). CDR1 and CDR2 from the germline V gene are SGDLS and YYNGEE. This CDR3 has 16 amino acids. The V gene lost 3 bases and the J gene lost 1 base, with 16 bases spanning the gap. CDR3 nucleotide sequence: TGTGCCAGCAGCGGTCCCGGGGGGCCCTGGAACACTGAAGCTTTCTTT. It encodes CASSGPGGPWNTEAFF. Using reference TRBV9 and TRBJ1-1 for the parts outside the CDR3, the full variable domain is DSGVTQTPKHLITATGQRVTLRCSPRSGDLSVYWYQQSLDQGLQFLIQYYNGEERAKGNILERFSAQQFPDLHSELNLSSLELGDSALYFCASSGPGGPWNTEAFFGQGTRLTVV.

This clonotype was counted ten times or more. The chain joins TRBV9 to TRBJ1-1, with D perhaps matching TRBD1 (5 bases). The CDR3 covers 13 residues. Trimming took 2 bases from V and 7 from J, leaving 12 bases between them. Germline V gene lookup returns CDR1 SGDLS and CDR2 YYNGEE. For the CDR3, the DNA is TGTGCCAGCAGCGTCGGGGGAAGCGGTGAAGCTTTCTTT. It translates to CASSVGGSGEAFF.

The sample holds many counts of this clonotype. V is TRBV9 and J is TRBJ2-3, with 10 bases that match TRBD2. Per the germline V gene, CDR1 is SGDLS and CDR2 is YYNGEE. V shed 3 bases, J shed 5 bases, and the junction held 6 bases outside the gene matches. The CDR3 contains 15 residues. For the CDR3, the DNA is TGTGCCAGCAGCGCTAGCGGGAGTACCGTAGATACGCAGTATTTT. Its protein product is CASSASGSTVDTQYF.

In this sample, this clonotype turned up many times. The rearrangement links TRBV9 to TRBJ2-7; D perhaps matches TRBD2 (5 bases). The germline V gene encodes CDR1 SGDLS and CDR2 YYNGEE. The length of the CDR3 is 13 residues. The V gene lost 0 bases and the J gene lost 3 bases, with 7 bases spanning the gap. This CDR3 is CASSVDEGYEQYF. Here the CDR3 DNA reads TGTGCCAGCAGCGTAGACGAGGGCTACGAGCAGTACTTC.

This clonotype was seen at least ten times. The CDR3 here is CASSVVEAEQFF. Here the CDR3 DNA reads TGTGCCAGCAGCGTAGTGGAAGCCGAGCAGTTCTTC. V and J are TRBV9 and TRBJ2-1; D not certain. CDR3 size: 12 residues. CDR1 is SGDLS, CDR2 YYNGEE, per germline. V lost 0 bases and J lost 10, with 8 bases in between.

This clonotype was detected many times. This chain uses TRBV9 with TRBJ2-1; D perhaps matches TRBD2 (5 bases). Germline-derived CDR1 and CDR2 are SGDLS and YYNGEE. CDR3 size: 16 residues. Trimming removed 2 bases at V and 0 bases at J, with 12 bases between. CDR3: CASSVEGEGSYNEQFF. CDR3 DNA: TGTGCCAGCAGCGTTGAGGGAGAAGGCTCCTACAATGAGCAGTTCTTC.

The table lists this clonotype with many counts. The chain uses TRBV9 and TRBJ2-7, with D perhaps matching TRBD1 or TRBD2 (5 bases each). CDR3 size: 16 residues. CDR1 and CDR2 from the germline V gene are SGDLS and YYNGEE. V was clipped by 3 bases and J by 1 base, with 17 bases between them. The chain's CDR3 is CASSGPSERGSYEQYF. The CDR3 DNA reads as TGTGCCAGCAGCGGACCCAGCGAGAGGGGTTCCTACGAGCAGTACTTC.

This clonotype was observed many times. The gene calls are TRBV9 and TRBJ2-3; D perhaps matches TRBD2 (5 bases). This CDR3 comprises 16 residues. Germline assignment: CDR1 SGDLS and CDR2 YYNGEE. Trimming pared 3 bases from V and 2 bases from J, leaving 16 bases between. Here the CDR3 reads CASSARLSGPTDTQYF. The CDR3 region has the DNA TGTGCCAGCAGCGCCCGATTAAGCGGACCCACAGATACGCAGTATTTT. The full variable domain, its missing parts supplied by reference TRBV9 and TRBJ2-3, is DSGVTQTPKHLITATGQRVTLRCSPRSGDLSVYWYQQSLDQGLQFLIQYYNGEERAKGNILERFSAQQFPDLHSELNLSSLELGDSALYFCASSARLSGPTDTQYFGPGTRLTVL.

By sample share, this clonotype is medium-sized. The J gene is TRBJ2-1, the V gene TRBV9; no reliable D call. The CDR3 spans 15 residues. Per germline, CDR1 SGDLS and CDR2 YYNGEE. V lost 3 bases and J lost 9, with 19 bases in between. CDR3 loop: CASSGGLAKPGEQFF. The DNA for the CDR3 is TGTGCCAGCAGCGGGGGTCTCGCTAAACCTGGTGAGCAGTTCTTC.

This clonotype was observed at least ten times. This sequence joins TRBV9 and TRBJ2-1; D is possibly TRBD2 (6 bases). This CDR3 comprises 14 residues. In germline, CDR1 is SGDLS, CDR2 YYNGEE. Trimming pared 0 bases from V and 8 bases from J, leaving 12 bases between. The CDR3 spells CASSVGRAGDEQFF. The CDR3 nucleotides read TGTGCCAGCAGCGTAGGGAGGGCCGGGGATGAGCAGTTCTTC.

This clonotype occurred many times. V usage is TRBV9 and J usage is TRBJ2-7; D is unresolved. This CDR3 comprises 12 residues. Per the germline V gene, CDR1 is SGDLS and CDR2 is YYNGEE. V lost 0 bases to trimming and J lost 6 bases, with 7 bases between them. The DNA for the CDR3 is TGTGCCAGCAGCGTAGGTGAGAGCGAGCAGTACTTC. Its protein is CASSVGESEQYF.

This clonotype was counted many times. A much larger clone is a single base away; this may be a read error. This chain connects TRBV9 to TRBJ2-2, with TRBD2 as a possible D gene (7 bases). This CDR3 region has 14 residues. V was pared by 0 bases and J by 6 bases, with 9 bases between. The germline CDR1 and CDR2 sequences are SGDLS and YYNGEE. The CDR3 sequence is CASSVEGGAGELFF. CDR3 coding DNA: TGTGCCAGCAGCGTAGAAGGGGGGGCCGGGGAGCTGTTTTTT.

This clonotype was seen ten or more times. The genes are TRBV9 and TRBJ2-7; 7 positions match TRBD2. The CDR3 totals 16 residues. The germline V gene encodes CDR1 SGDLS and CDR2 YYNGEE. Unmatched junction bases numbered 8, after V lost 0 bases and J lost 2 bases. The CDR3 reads CASSVAEAGATYEQYF. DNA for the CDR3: TGTGCCAGCAGCGTAGCTGAGGCGGGAGCTACCTACGAGCAGTACTTC.

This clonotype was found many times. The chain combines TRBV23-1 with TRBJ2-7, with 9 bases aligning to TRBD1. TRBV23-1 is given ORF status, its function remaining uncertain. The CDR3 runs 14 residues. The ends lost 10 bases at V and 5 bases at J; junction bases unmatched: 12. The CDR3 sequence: CAINRDRELHEQYF. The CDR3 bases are TGCGCCATAAACCGGGACAGGGAACTTCACGAGCAGTACTTC.

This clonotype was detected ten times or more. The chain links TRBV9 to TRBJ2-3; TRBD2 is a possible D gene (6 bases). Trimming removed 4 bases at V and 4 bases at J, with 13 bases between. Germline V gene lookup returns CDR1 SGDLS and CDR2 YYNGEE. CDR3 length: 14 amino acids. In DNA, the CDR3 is TGTGCCAGCAGCACTCGGACTATTTCAGATACGCAGTATTTT. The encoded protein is CASSTRTISDTQYF.

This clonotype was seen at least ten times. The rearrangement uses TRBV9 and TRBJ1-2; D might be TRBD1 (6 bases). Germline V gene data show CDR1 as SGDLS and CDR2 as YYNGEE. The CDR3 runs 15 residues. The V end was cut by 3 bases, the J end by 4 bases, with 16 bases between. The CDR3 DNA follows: TGTGCCAGCAGCGCACAGGGTTCGGATGCCTATGGCTACACCTTC. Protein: CASSAQGSDAYGYTF. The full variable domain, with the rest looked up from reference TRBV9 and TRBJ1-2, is DSGVTQTPKHLITATGQRVTLRCSPRSGDLSVYWYQQSLDQGLQFLIQYYNGEERAKGNILERFSAQQFPDLHSELNLSSLELGDSALYFCASSAQGSDAYGYTFGSGTRLTVV.

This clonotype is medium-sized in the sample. CDR3 protein: CASSPGTSLYYEQYF. As DNA, the CDR3 is TGTGCCAGCAGCCCGGGGACTAGTTTATACTACGAGCAGTACTTC. J is TRBJ2-7 and V is TRBV9; 8 bases line up with TRBD2. Germline V gene lookup returns CDR1 SGDLS and CDR2 YYNGEE. The CDR3 spans 15 residues. The V gene end was trimmed by 4 bases and the J gene end by 3 bases; junction bases not matched to a gene: 9.

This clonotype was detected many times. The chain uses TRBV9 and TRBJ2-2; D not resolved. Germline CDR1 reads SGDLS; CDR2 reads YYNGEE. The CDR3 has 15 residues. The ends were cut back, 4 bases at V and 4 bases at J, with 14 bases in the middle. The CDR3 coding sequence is TGTGCCAGCAGCCCGAGTTCGGGCCTCACCGGGGAGCTGTTTTTT. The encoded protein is CASSPSSGLTGELFF.

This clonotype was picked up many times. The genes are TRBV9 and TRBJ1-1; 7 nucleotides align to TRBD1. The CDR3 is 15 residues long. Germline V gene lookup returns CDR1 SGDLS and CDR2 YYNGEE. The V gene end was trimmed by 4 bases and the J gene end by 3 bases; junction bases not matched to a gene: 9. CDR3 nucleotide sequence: TGTGCCAGCAGCCCGTGGAAGGGGGCGGACACTGAAGCTTTCTTT. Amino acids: CASSPWKGADTEAFF.

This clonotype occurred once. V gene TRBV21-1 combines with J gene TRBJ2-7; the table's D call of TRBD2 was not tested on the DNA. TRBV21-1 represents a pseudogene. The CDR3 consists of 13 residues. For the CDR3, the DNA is TGTGTCTTATGGGACCAGCTGCACCCCGAGCAGTACTTC. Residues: CVLWDQLHPEQYF.

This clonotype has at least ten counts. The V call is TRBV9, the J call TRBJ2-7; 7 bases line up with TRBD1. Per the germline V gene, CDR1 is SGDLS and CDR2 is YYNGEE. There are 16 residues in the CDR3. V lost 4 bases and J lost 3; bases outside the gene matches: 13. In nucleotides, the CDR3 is TGTGCCAGCAGCTCCGGGACAGACCCTATACTCTACGAGCAGTACTTC. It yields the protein CASSSGTDPILYEQYF.